A selection of T cell receptor beta chains follows, all from one sample in a study of kidney transplant recipient with SARS-CoV-2 infection. One entry per CDR3 protein, called by TCRdb with MiXCR from the reads. Of roughly 250,000 distinct CDR3 sequences in the sample, less than 35% were seen once. This specimen consisted of a blood sample, obtained at baseline and on day 111 from a kidney transplant recipient. The receptors originated from a young adult male patient who had COVID-19 and was a kidney transplant recipient. Some T cells may be the graft donor's. Both conserved end residues are part of each CDR3. A D gene is named only where the DNA matches it firmly. For some rows the clone size is stated as once, few or many, or as a class when expanded; others skip it.

abundance,v_gene,d_gene,j_gene,CDR3aa,CDR3nt
many,TRBV9,NA,TRBJ1-2,CASSVDPIYGYTF,TGTGCCAGCAGCGTAGACCCCATCTATGGCTACACCTTC
few,TRBV20-1,TRBD2,TRBJ2-1,CSARGLAVSYNEQFF,TGCAGTGCTAGGGGACTAGCGGTCTCCTACAATGAGCAGTTCTTC
NA,TRBV11-2,NA,TRBJ2-6,CASSLLADSSGANVLTF,TGTGCCAGCAGCTTACTGGCAGATAGCTCTGGGGCCAACGTCCTGACTTTC
many,TRBV20-1,NA,TRBJ2-7,CSAPSADTTYEQYF,TGCAGTGCACCTTCAGCGGATACGACCTACGAGCAGTACTTC
many,TRBV4-2,NA,TRBJ2-7,CASSQDLQLYEQYF,TGTGCCAGCAGCCAAGATCTCCAGCTGTACGAGCAGTACTTC
many,TRBV12-3/TRBV12-4,TRBD2,TRBJ2-1,CASSFSGSYYNEQFF,TGTGCCAGCAGTTTTAGCGGGAGTTACTACAATGAGCAGTTCTTC
many,TRBV28,TRBD1,TRBJ2-5,CASSTPGGAETQYF,TGTGCCAGCAGTACGCCAGGGGGCGCAGAGACCCAGTACTTC
once,TRBV4-1,NA,TRBJ2-7,CANSQGDGGEQYF,TGCGCCAACAGCCAGGGTGACGGGGGAGAGCAGTACTTC
many,TRBV25-1,TRBD1,TRBJ1-5,CASSGGQNNQPQHF,TGTGCCAGCAGTGGGGGACAGAACAATCAGCCCCAGCATTTT
many,TRBV7-8,NA,TRBJ2-7,CASSFVTYEQYF,TGTGCCAGCAGCTTTGTAACCTACGAGCAGTACTTC
many,TRBV12-3/TRBV12-4,NA,TRBJ1-1,CASSLWGSRAFF,TGTGCCAGCAGTTTATGGGGATCAAGGGCTTTCTTT
many,TRBV21-1,NA,TRBJ1-1,CASSKLSVAEAFF,TGTGCCAGCAGCAAATTGTCGGTTGCTGAAGCTTTCTTT
many,TRBV12-3/TRBV12-4,NA,TRBJ1-2,CASGRGLSYGYTF,TGTGCCAGTGGACGGGGTTTGAGCTATGGCTACACCTTC
many,TRBV5-5,NA,TRBJ1-2,CASLDDVSRKTYGYTF,TGTGCCAGCCTGGACGATGTCTCGCGAAAGACCTATGGCTACACCTTC
many,TRBV12-3/TRBV12-4,NA,TRBJ1-2,CASSVFVTAGKTYGYTF,TGTGCCAGCAGTGTGTTTGTCACAGCAGGAAAGACCTATGGCTACACCTTC
many,TRBV7-8,NA,TRBJ1-1,CASSPSVRTEAFF,TGTGCCAGCAGCCCCTCAGTCAGGACTGAAGCTTTCTTT